Shown below are 29 T cell receptor beta chains from a single sample sequenced in a study of CD8 T cells in Susac syndrome. RNA totalling roughly 0.5 to 1 ug underwent reverse transcription with random hexamers. TCRdb itself ran the immunoSEQ multiplex PCR reads through MiXCR, one entry per CDR3 protein. The sample includes 150,000 to 200,000 distinct CDR3 sequences, around 96% of them seen just once. The sequencing sample was made of CD4+ T cells from PBMCs. The receptors derive from a human donor in good health.

The chain joins TRBV5-1 to TRBJ2-1; possible D gene TRBD2, 5 bases. The CDR3 has 15 amino acids. Trimming took off 0 bases at V and 7 bases at J, with 14 bases between the two ends. In germline, CDR1 is SGHRS, CDR2 YFSETQ. The CDR3 nucleotides read TGCGCCAGCAGCTTGGGGTTTAGCGTCGCGAATGAGCAGTTCTTC. Translating gives CASSLGFSVANEQFF.

Only a few counts were recorded for this clonotype. The gene calls are TRBV5-4 and TRBJ2-1; D gene uncertain. V was cut by 6 bases and J by 0 bases, with 1 base left in between. CDR1 and CDR2 (germline): SGHNT, YYREEE (reference sequence). This CDR3 spans 11 amino acids. The CDR3 loop reads CASTSYNEQFF. CDR3 DNA sequence: TGTGCCAGCACCTCCTACAATGAGCAGTTCTTC.

The V and J genes are TRBV7-2 and TRBJ2-7; 7 nucleotides line up with TRBD2. With 3 bases clipped from V and 3 bases from J, the junction kept 8 bases outside the gene matches. Per germline, CDR1 SGHTA and CDR2 FQGNSA. The CDR3 extends over 15 amino acids. The CDR3 bases are TGTGCCAGCAGCTTTGGGGCTAGCGGAGGCTACGAGCAGTACTTC. It translates to CASSFGASGGYEQYF.

A single count supports this clonotype. The chain links TRBV29-1 to TRBJ2-5, with TRBD2 matching over 8 bases. The CDR3 consists of 13 residues. V lost 4 bases and J lost 6; bases outside the gene matches: 7. Germline lookup yields CDR1 SQVTM and CDR2 ANQGSEA. The CDR3 DNA is TGCAGCGTTGTAAGCGGGGGCATAAAGACCCAGTACTTC. As protein: CSVVSGGIKTQYF.

This chain connects TRBV20-1 to TRBJ2-7, with TRBD2 matching 7 bases. Germline loops: CDR1 DFQATT, CDR2 SNEGSKA (reference sequence). Unmatched junction bases numbered 5, after V lost 5 bases and J lost 1 base. The CDR3 contains 13 residues. The DNA of the CDR3 is TGCAGTGCTGACGCGGGAGAGTCCTACGAGCAGTACTTC. As protein: CSADAGESYEQYF.

This rearrangement joins TRBV9 to TRBJ2-1; 11 bases are shared with TRBD2. CDR3 length: 19 residues. Per the germline V gene, CDR1 is SGDLS and CDR2 is YYNGEE. V lost 1 base, J lost 0 bases, and 9 bases stayed unmatched. The DNA of the CDR3 is TGTGCCAGCAGCGTATCACTAGCGGGGGAATTAAGCTCCTACAATGAGCAGTTCTTC. Translated: CASSVSLAGELSSYNEQFF.

The gene calls are TRBV9 and TRBJ2-5, with 9 bases lining up with TRBD2. CDR3 length: 14 amino acids. Germline CDR1 and CDR2: SGDLS and YYNGEE. With V trimmed by 3 bases and J by 5 bases, 5 bases remained unmatched. The CDR3 sequence: CASSASGKRETQYF. In DNA, the CDR3 is TGTGCCAGCAGCGCTAGCGGGAAGAGGGAGACCCAGTACTTC.

V and J are TRBV27 and TRBJ2-7; TRBD1 aligns across 8 bases. Germline V gene lookup returns CDR1 MNHEY and CDR2 SMNVEV (reference sequence). V lost 5 bases and J lost 6; bases outside the gene matches: 12. The CDR3 loop spans 15 amino acids. CDR3 in amino acids: CASSAGGQAKREQYF. The CDR3 bases are TGTGCCAGCAGTGCCGGGGGACAGGCGAAGCGCGAGCAGTACTTC.

V usage is TRBV19 and J usage is TRBJ2-2, with TRBD2 matching over 8 bases. With V trimmed by 8 bases and J by 5 bases, 7 bases remained unmatched. Per the germline V gene, CDR1 is LNHDA and CDR2 is SQIVND (reference sequence). This CDR3 region has 14 residues. CDR3 bases: TGTGCCAGTGGTCGGGAGGGATTGACCGGGGAGCTGTTTTTT. This encodes CASGREGLTGELFF.

The chain recombines TRBV4-3 with TRBJ2-4; the D is unclear. The CDR3 is made up of 14 amino acids. V dropped 1 base and J dropped 6 bases, with 10 bases sitting between them. Germline lookup yields CDR1 LGHNA and CDR2 YSLEER. The CDR3 here is CASSQVSWRNIQYF. Here the CDR3 DNA reads TGCGCCAGCAGCCAAGTCAGCTGGCGAAACATTCAGTACTTC.

The rearrangement joins TRBV4-3 to TRBJ1-2; no firm D call. V was cut by 3 bases and J by 2 bases, with 13 bases left in between. From germline, CDR1 is LGHNA and CDR2 YSLEER. CDR3 length: 15 residues. In DNA form, the CDR3 reads TGCGCCAGCAGCCAGGCCCGGGCGCAGAACTATGGCTACACCTTC. Amino acids: CASSQARAQNYGYTF.

The genes are TRBV29-1 and TRBJ2-5; 7 bases line up with TRBD1. V was pared by 2 bases and J by 6 bases, with 3 bases of the junction left unmatched. Per the germline V gene, CDR1 is SQVTM and CDR2 is ANQGSEA. This CDR3 has 12 residues. Here the CDR3 reads CSVERDSKTQYF. In DNA, the CDR3 is TGCAGCGTTGAAAGGGACAGCAAGACCCAGTACTTC.

This chain connects TRBV29-1 to TRBJ2-5, with unresolved D. This CDR3 is 11 amino acids long. CDR1 SQVTM and CDR2 ANQGSEA come from the germline V gene. Trimming stripped 5 bases from V and 3 bases from J, with 7 bases between. The CDR3 sequence is CSVNREETQYF. The CDR3, as DNA: TGCAGCGTTAATAGAGAAGAGACCCAGTACTTC. Combining the CDR3 with reference TRBV29-1 and TRBJ2-5 gives the whole variable domain SAVISQKPSRDICQRGTSLTIQCQVDSQVTMMFWYRQQPGQSLTLIATANQGSEATYESGFVIDKFPISRPNLTFSTLTVSNMSPEDSSIYLCSVNREETQYFGPGTRLLVL.

The genes are TRBV28 and TRBJ2-1, with D perhaps TRBD1 (6 bases). Trimming removed 7 bases at V and 2 bases at J, with 12 bases between. Germline assignment: CDR1 MDHEN and CDR2 SYDVKM. The CDR3 has 14 residues. The CDR3 sequence is CASTGQTPYNEQFF. The CDR3 DNA sequence: TGTGCCAGCACCGGACAGACCCCCTACAATGAGCAGTTCTTC.

This chain uses TRBV6-6 with TRBJ2-7; possibly TRBD2 for D (6 bases). From germline, CDR1 is MNHNY and CDR2 SVGAGI (reference sequence). This CDR3 region has 14 residues. V dropped 2 bases and J dropped 4 bases, with 12 bases sitting between them. The DNA for the CDR3 is TGTGCCAGCAGTTACGGGGGGTGGGAATACGAGCAGTACTTC. Encoded protein: CASSYGGWEYEQYF.

The chain employs TRBV6-5 and TRBJ2-2, with D unclear. CDR1 and CDR2 (germline): MNHEY, SVGAGI. The length of the CDR3 is 17 residues. Trimming shortened V by 0 bases and J by 3 bases, and 14 bases separated the two germline ends. The CDR3 DNA is TGTGCCAGCAGTTACTCAAGGGCAGCCGCGGACACCGGGGAGCTGTTTTTT. This encodes CASSYSRAAADTGELFF.

This chain links TRBV20-1 with TRBJ2-2; the D gene is possibly TRBD2 (7 bases). The V end was cut by 5 bases, the J end by 5 bases, with 24 bases between. Looked up from germline, CDR1 is DFQATT and CDR2 is SNEGSKA (reference sequence). This CDR3 spans 17 amino acids. The chain's CDR3 is CSAQDLLGGRGTGELFF. Here the CDR3 DNA reads TGCAGTGCTCAAGACCTACTAGGTGGGAGGGGGACCGGGGAGCTGTTTTTT.

The rearrangement joins TRBV28 to TRBJ1-2; 9 nucleotides agree with TRBD1. CDR3 length: 16 amino acids. The V and J ends lost 6 bases and 8 bases, in that order; junction bases with no gene match: 16. The germline gives CDR1 MDHEN, CDR2 SYDVKM. CDR3 sequence reads: CASSIPGQGLGEGYTF. The CDR3 coding sequence is TGTGCCAGCAGCATCCCGGGACAGGGCCTAGGAGAGGGCTACACCTTC.

The rearrangement uses TRBV2 and TRBJ2-5, with TRBD2 matching 13 bases. The CDR3 covers 16 residues. CDR1 and CDR2 (germline): SNHLY, FYNNEI. Trimming took 7 bases from V and 5 from J; bases not matched to a gene: 10. CDR3 sequence reads: CASTPGLAGWRETQYF. Written as DNA, the CDR3 is TGTGCCAGCACTCCGGGACTAGCGGGATGGAGGGAGACCCAGTACTTC.

V gene TRBV15 combines with J gene TRBJ2-1, with D perhaps being TRBD1 or TRBD2 (5 bases each). Trimming removed 4 bases at V and 6 bases at J, with 13 bases between. CDR1 and CDR2 (germline): LNHNV, YYDKDF (reference sequence). The CDR3 loop spans 14 amino acids. CDR3 sequence reads: CATSTGLVSNEQFF. The CDR3 nucleotides read TGTGCCACCAGCACGGGGCTGGTCAGCAATGAGCAGTTCTTC. Drawing the rest from reference TRBV15 and TRBJ2-1, the complete variable domain is DAMVIQNPRYQVTQFGKPVTLSCSQTLNHNVMYWYQQKSSQAPKLLFHYYDKDFNNEADTPDNFQSRRPNTSFCFLDIRSPGLGDTAMYLCATSTGLVSNEQFFGPGTRLTVL.

This clonotype was seen just once. The CDR3 DNA reads as TGTGCCAGCAGCCTGGCCGAGAGTGAGCAGTTCTTC. Its translation is CASSLAESEQFF. The chain has TRBV3-1 and TRBJ2-1; D gene unclear. With 4 bases removed from V and 9 bases from J, the gap between germline ends came to 10 bases. This CDR3 spans 12 amino acids. The germline V gene has CDR1 LGHDT and CDR2 YNNKEL (reference sequence).

The genes are TRBV6-2 or TRBV6-3 and TRBJ2-1; 7 bases match TRBD2. This CDR3 region has 17 residues. Germline V gene data show CDR1 as MNHEY and CDR2 as SVGEGT. V shed 0 bases and J 5 bases; nucleotides not matched to a gene: 10. CDR3 in DNA: TGTGCCAGCAGTTACTCGGTATCCGGGACTATCCACAATGAGCAGTTCTTC. Residues: CASSYSVSGTIHNEQFF.

The chain combines TRBV9 with TRBJ2-1; D is unclear. Germline CDR1 and CDR2: SGDLS and YYNGEE. V was cut by 1 base and J by 4 bases, with 12 bases left in between. CDR3 length equals 15 residues. The CDR3 reads CASSVSKGFYNEQFF. CDR3 nucleotides: TGTGCCAGCAGCGTATCAAAGGGTTTTTACAATGAGCAGTTCTTC. The complete variable domain, with remaining parts taken from reference TRBV9 and TRBJ2-1, reads DSGVTQTPKHLITATGQRVTLRCSPRSGDLSVYWYQQSLDQGLQFLIQYYNGEERAKGNILERFSAQQFPDLHSELNLSSLELGDSALYFCASSVSKGFYNEQFFGPGTRLTVL.

The chain uses TRBV27 and TRBJ1-5; D is uncertain. CDR3 size: 14 residues. Germline V gene sequence: CDR1 MNHEY, CDR2 SMNVEV (reference sequence). Trimming removed 5 bases from V and 1 base from J, with 9 bases in between. In DNA form, the CDR3 reads TGTGCCAGCAGTCCTATGGGGAGCAATCAGCCCCAGCATTTT. Amino acids: CASSPMGSNQPQHF.

The chain is built from TRBV20-1 and TRBJ1-5; the D gene is possibly TRBD1 (5 bases). The V end lost 4 bases, the J end lost 2 bases, and 9 bases lay between the germline ends. The CDR3 covers 13 residues. The germline V gene encodes CDR1 DFQATT and CDR2 SNEGSKA (reference sequence). CDR3 protein: CSAIQVGNQPQHF. The CDR3 nucleotides read TGCAGTGCTATACAGGTTGGCAATCAGCCCCAGCATTTT.

V usage is TRBV14 and J usage is TRBJ2-5; TRBD1 matches at 7 bases. The CDR3 runs to 15 residues. CDR1 SGHDN and CDR2 FVKESK come from the germline V gene. The ends lost 0 bases at V and 0 bases at J; junction bases unmatched: 1. The CDR3 nucleotides are TGTGCCAGCAGCCAAGAAGGACAGGACCAAGAGACCCAGTACTTC. It encodes CASSQEGQDQETQYF. Supplemented by reference TRBV14 and TRBJ2-5, the full variable domain reads EAGVTQFPSHSVIEKGQTVTLRCDPISGHDNLYWYRRVMGKEIKFLLHFVKESKQDESGMPNNRFLAERTGGTYSTLKVQPAELEDSGVYFCASSQEGQDQETQYFGPGTRLLVL.

The chain links TRBV28 to TRBJ2-4, with D possibly TRBD1 on 5 matching bases. The CDR3 runs to 15 residues. Per the germline V gene, CDR1 is MDHEN and CDR2 is SYDVKM. V gave up 3 bases and J gave up 0 bases, with 9 bases separating them. The CDR3 DNA reads as TGTGCCAGCAGTTTGCAGGGTTTAGCCAAAAACATTCAGTACTTC. Translated, it gives CASSLQGLAKNIQYF.

The rearrangement links TRBV27 to TRBJ1-5; no clear D. There are 12 residues in the CDR3. Germline V gives CDR1 MNHEY, CDR2 SMNVEV (reference sequence). The germline V and J ends were trimmed by 4 bases and 5 bases, with 6 bases remaining between them. The CDR3 sequence is CASSSGHQPQHF. The CDR3 region has the DNA TGTGCCAGCAGTTCCGGGCATCAGCCCCAGCATTTT.

This rearrangement joins TRBV29-1 to TRBJ2-7, with D perhaps TRBD1 or TRBD2 (5 bases each). The V gene lost 6 bases and the J gene lost 5 bases, with 14 bases spanning the gap. Germline lookup yields CDR1 SQVTM and CDR2 ANQGSEA. The CDR3 extends over 12 amino acids. In nucleotides, the CDR3 is TGCAGCGTCACGCGAATGGGGGACGAGCAGTACTTC. This sequence encodes CSVTRMGDEQYF.